This TCR beta chain appears in the sequencing data of a study of T-cell memory formation after mild COVID-19 (dated by TCRdb to the early 2020s). In the study overall: Most TCR sequence clusters were specific to one of the two donors. T-cell clones expanding and contracting after mild COVID-19 in two donors were tracked by longitudinal TCRalpha and TCRbeta repertoire sequencing. The cohort comprised two young, previously healthy adult volunteers, one female and one male. What the study reported, not specific to this receptor: Only a couple of mild cases were covered by the study, and larger cohorts that include severe cases with pre-infection samples were considered necessary. The second-wave clones that peaked on day 37 were not confirmed to be SARS-CoV-2 specific. Contracting CD4+ clones turned up mainly in the CM and EM memory subsets, whereas EMRA was where CD8+ clones were enriched. Clones that contracted from day 15 to 85 showed balanced CD4/CD8 phenotypes, whereas a second wave of clones that expanded from day 15 to 37 leaned towards CD4+. Some responding clones were detected in pre-infection memory, which suggested that pre-existing cross-reactive memory T cells had joined the SARS-CoV-2 response.

From the germline V gene, CDR1 is MNHEY and CDR2 is SVGEGT. The CDR3 measures 14 amino acids from cysteine to phenylalanine. Kept here is only the CDR3 DNA, which spans 42 bases and is read in frame from base 1. V is reduced by 0 bases and J by 4 bases, leaving a spacing of 9 bases between them. Sequencing instrument: Illumina NovaSeq 6000. TCRalpha and TCRbeta cDNA libraries were constructed by 5'RACE with constant-segment primers, with sample barcodes and unique molecular identifiers being introduced. RNA was extracted from every sample with Trizol reagent. The libraries were amplified in two PCR steps, and the second step added a second sample barcode and Illumina TruSeq adapters. Libraries were sequenced on an Illumina NovaSeq with 2 x 150 bp paired-end reads. The authors' analysis ran thus. With migec v1.2.7, reads were demultiplexed and then collapsed into UMI-guided consensus sequences. With mixcr v2.1.11, UMI consensuses were aligned to TRA and TRB V and J templates and assembled into clonotypes. A clonotype was counted as expanded or contracted only when both edgeR and NoisET called the clonotype significant, with the noise models trained on biological replicates. For edgeR calls, the cutoffs were a false discovery rate-adjusted p below 0.01 and a log2 fold-change threshold of 1. PCA with hierarchical clustering of max-normalized trajectories of the 1000 most abundant clonotypes was used as exploratory dynamics analysis. The CD4 or CD8 phenotype of responding clones was assigned using the separately sequenced CD4+ and CD8+ repertoires. Starting from the raw public reads, TCRdb applied fastp trimming at Q25, assembled clones with MiXCR and retained in-frame beta chains. Every distinct CDR3 protein forms one entry, paired with its most common genes and DNA. V and J calls and clone size were set by TCRdb, not the authors. The sample has fewer than 700,000 distinct CDR3 sequences on record, 20% to 25% of them singletons. Around 8.4% of the sample is taken by the ten largest.

With regard to this clonotype: This clone's antigen is unknown. Base qualities are not provided; no much larger clone lies one nucleotide away.

Ficoll-Paque density gradient centrifugation was used to isolate PBMCs. The specimen was PBMCs or a T cell subset sorted from them (not recorded which). The receptor was isolated from an adult woman who had mild COVID-19 (a few samples of this study predate the infection). The sample titles of this study are shuffled in the database, so cell type and time point are left out; the donor was told from shared clones. This chain is built from TRBV6-2 or TRBV6-3 and TRBJ2-5; the D gene cannot be resolved reliably. Here the CDR3 is given as CASSYSSRLETQYF. The bases are TGTGCCAGCAGTTACTCGTCGCGATTAGAGACCCAGTACTTC.